These 13 T cell receptor beta chains came from one sample sequenced in a study of OX40 agonist ivuxolimab in advanced cancers. The protocol was immunoSEQ multiplex PCR, while the TCRdb copy is restricted to in-frame clones and leaves out a portion. Here the sample spans some 71,000 clones, 84% being singletons. Sequenced material: CD4+ or CD8+ T cells sorted from blood, taken in a trial of the OX40 agonist ivuxolimab. These receptors all stem from an adult with an advanced solid tumor such as melanoma, head and neck, liver or kidney cancer.

This clone turned up a few times. The chain recombines TRBV18 with TRBJ1-3; no clear D. Germline assignment: CDR1 KGHSH and CDR2 LQKENI. The CDR3 is made up of 15 amino acids. V was clipped by 0 bases and J by 0 bases, with 6 bases between them. The CDR3 region is CASSPPAGSGNTIYF. The CDR3 coding sequence is TGTGCCAGCTCACCACCAGCAGGCTCTGGAAACACCATATATTTT.

The rearrangement links TRBV9 to TRBJ1-3; D gene uncertain. This CDR3 has 15 residues. The germline V gene has CDR1 SGDLS and CDR2 YYNGEE. The V end lost 3 bases, the J end lost 0 bases, and 10 bases lay between the germline ends. This CDR3 reads CASSAQAFSGNTIYF. DNA for the CDR3: TGTGCCAGCAGCGCCCAGGCGTTCTCTGGAAACACCATATATTTT.

The chain has TRBV5-1 and TRBJ2-1, with D unclear. CDR3 length: 11 residues. Per the germline V gene, CDR1 is SGHRS and CDR2 is YFSETQ. The V end was cut by 0 bases, the J end by 10 bases, with 5 bases between. Here the CDR3 reads CASSLGREQFF. CDR3 nucleotide sequence: TGCGCCAGCAGCTTGGGCCGGGAGCAGTTCTTC.

The chain carries TRBV5-4 and TRBJ1-1; D is undetermined. V lost 4 bases to trimming and J lost 5 bases, with 9 bases between them. Germline lookup yields CDR1 SGHNT and CDR2 YYREEE (reference sequence). This CDR3 is 12 amino acids long. The CDR3: CASSNDITEAFF. CDR3 sequence (DNA): TGTGCCAGCAGCAACGACATAACTGAAGCTTTCTTT.

The J gene is TRBJ2-7, the V gene TRBV4-1; 9 nucleotides align to TRBD2. This CDR3 comprises 16 residues. Germline CDR1 reads MGHRA; CDR2 reads YSYEKL. V dropped 2 bases and J dropped 0; count of bases not matched to a gene: 5. The CDR3 is CASSQSLAGFSYEQYF. The CDR3, as DNA: TGCGCCAGCAGCCAAAGCCTAGCGGGGTTCTCCTACGAGCAGTACTTC.

The gene calls are TRBV18 and TRBJ1-2; D unresolved. Germline assignment: CDR1 KGHSH and CDR2 LQKENI. Trimming took off 3 bases at V and 2 bases at J, with 7 bases between the two ends. The length of the CDR3 is 13 residues. In DNA, the CDR3 is TGTGCCAGCTCACCCCTGGGGAACTATGGCTACACCTTC. Its translation is CASSPLGNYGYTF.

The rearrangement joins TRBV30 to TRBJ1-4; 9 bases map to TRBD1. There are 15 residues in the CDR3. Trimming at V came to 3 bases and at J to 6 bases, leaving 8 bases not matched to a gene. Germline CDR1 GTSNPN, CDR2 SVGIG (reference sequence). CDR3 nucleotides: TGTGCCTGGAGGAAACACGGGACAGGGTATGAAAAACTGTTTTTT. The encoded protein is CAWRKHGTGYEKLFF.

The genes are TRBV9 and TRBJ2-5, with D perhaps given as TRBD1 or TRBD2 (6 bases each). Looked up from germline, CDR1 is SGDLS and CDR2 is YYNGEE. The germline V and J ends were trimmed by 0 bases and 2 bases, with 11 bases remaining between them. The CDR3 has 15 residues. CDR3: CASSVEGGRQETQYF. The CDR3 DNA reads TGTGCCAGCAGCGTAGAAGGGGGGCGGCAAGAGACCCAGTACTTC.

This chain joins TRBV10-3 and TRBJ2-3, with 14 bases matching TRBD2. After removal of 4 bases from V and 3 bases from J, the junction contained 15 bases not matched to a gene. This CDR3 is 20 amino acids long. Germline CDR1 ENHRY, CDR2 SYGVKD. CDR3 bases: TGTGCCATCAGTGGGCCGGTACCGGGACTAGCGGGAGTTGAAACAGATACGCAGTATTTT. Translating gives CAISGPVPGLAGVETDTQYF.

The rearrangement joins TRBV2 to TRBJ1-4; tentative D call: TRBD1 (6 bases). The CDR3 is 15 residues long. The germline gives CDR1 SNHLY, CDR2 FYNNEI. The ends were cut back, 7 bases at V and 4 bases at J, with 16 bases in the middle. The CDR3 region is CASIGAGAYNEKLFF. The CDR3, as DNA: TGTGCCAGCATCGGGGCAGGGGCGTATAATGAAAAACTGTTTTTT.

The chain links TRBV9 to TRBJ2-7; no clear D gene. V lost 0 bases to trimming and J lost 2 bases, with 9 bases between them. The CDR3 is 14 amino acids. Per the germline V gene, CDR1 is SGDLS and CDR2 is YYNGEE. CDR3 in DNA: TGTGCCAGCAGCGTAGGAGGTCAGGCCTACGAGCAGTACTTC. Translated, it gives CASSVGGQAYEQYF.

The chain recombines TRBV18 with TRBJ2-7; 7 nucleotides match TRBD1. CDR1 is KGHSH and CDR2 is LQKENI in the germline V gene. This CDR3 spans 15 amino acids. The J segment lost 4 bases and the V segment lost 4 bases, leaving 10 bases of the junction unmatched. The CDR3 spells CASSRQGSLLYEQYF. CDR3 sequence (DNA): TGTGCCAGCTCACGACAGGGTTCCTTGTTGTACGAGCAGTACTTC.

The chain uses TRBV29-1 and TRBJ1-5; 9 bases fit TRBD1. V was clipped by 7 bases and J by 9 bases; unmatched bases: 7. Germline loops: CDR1 SQVTM, CDR2 ANQGSEA. This CDR3 region has 12 residues. This chain's CDR3 is CSALDRGGPQHF. The DNA of the CDR3 is TGCAGCGCCCTTGACAGGGGGGGGCCCCAGCATTTT.